The T cell receptor beta chain under discussion was sequenced for a study of blood T cells in healthy people across ages. Study information: About one barcoded beta molecule was captured per two T cells (by template switching). Broader study findings: Observed TCR beta diversity per million T cells went down as age went up. This fall followed a roughly linear course with age. Researchers judged that diversity estimates from one million T cells fell short of true values.

Approximately 9.2 milliliters was the volume of peripheral blood drawn from each donor. Ten or more counts support this clonotype. The antigen is undetermined. A J-beta primer mix and a sample-barcoded 5' primer were used in a second PCR of roughly 7 to 12 cycles. TCRdb reanalysed the 5' RACE reads using MiXCR and keeps one entry per CDR3 protein. This sample carries about 650,000 distinct CDR3 sequences, about 30% of them seen once, and the ten largest clones take approximately 15%. The TCR comes from an elderly woman in good health. Sequencing was carried out using blood.

The CDR3, as DNA: TGTGCCAGCAGCTTAGAAGGGGCCCCAGGGGCCCAGTACTTC. Protein sequence: CASSLEGAPGAQYF. The rearrangement uses TRBV7-2 and TRBJ2-5, with D possibly being TRBD1 (6 bases). V was cut by 1 base and J by 9 bases, with 15 bases left in between. The CDR3 is 14 amino acids. Germline CDR1 SGHTA, CDR2 FQGNSA.